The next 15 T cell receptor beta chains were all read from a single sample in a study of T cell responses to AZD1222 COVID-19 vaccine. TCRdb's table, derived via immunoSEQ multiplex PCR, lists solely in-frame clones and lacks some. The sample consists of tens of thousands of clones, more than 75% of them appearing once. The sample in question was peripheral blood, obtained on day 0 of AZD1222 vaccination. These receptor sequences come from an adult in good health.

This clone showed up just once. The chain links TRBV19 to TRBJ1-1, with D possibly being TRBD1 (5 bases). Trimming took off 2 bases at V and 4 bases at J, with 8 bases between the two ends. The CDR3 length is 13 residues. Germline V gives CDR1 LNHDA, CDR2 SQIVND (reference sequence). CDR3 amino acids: CASSIRGGTEAFF. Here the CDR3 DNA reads TGTGCCAGTAGTATAAGGGGCGGCACTGAAGCTTTCTTT.

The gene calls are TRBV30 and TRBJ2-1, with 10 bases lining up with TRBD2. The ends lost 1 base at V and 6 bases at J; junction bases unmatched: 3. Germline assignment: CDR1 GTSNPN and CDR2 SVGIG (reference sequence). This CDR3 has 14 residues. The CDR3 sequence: CAWSGVAGGNEQFF. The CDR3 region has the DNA TGTGCCTGGAGTGGGGTAGCGGGAGGCAATGAGCAGTTCTTC.

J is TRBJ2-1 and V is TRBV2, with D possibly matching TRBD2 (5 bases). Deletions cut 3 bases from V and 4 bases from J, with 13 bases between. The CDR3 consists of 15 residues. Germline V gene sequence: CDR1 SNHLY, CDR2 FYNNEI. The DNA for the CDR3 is TGTGCCAGCAGTGAGGAGGTCGAAGGTTACAATGAGCAGTTCTTC. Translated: CASSEEVEGYNEQFF.

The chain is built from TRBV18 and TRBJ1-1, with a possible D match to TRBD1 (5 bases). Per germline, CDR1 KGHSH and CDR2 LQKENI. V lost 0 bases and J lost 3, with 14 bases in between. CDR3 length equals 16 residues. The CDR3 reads CASSPPNSRGDTEAFF. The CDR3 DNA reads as TGTGCCAGCTCACCACCAAATTCGCGAGGGGACACTGAAGCTTTCTTT.

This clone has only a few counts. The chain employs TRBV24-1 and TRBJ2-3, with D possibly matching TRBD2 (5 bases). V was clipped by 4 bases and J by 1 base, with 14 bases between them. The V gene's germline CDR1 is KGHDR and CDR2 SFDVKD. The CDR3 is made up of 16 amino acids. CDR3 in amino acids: CATSDPFRGGTDTQYF. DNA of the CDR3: TGTGCCACCAGTGACCCGTTCCGGGGAGGCACAGATACGCAGTATTTT.

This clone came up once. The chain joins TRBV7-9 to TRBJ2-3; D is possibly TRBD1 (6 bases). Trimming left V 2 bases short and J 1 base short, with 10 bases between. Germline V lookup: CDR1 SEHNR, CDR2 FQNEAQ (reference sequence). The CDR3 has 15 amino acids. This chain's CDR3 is CASSLSQGGTDTQYF. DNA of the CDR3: TGTGCCAGCAGCTTATCACAGGGAGGCACAGATACGCAGTATTTT.

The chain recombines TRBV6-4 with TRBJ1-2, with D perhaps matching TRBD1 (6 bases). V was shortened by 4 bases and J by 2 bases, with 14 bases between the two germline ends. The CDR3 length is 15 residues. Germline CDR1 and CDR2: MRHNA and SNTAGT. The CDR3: CASSASRGSNYGYTF. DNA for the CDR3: TGTGCCAGCAGTGCAAGCAGGGGATCGAACTATGGCTACACCTTC.

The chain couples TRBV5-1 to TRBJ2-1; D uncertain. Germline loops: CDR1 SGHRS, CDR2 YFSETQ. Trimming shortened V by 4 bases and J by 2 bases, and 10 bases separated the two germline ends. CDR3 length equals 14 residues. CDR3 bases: TGCGCCAGCAGCCCGCCCTTAGCCTACAATGAGCAGTTCTTC. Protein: CASSPPLAYNEQFF. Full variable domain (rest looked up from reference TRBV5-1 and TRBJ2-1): KAGVTQTPRYLIKTRGQQVTLSCSPISGHRSVSWYQQTPGQGLQFLFEYFSETQRNKGNFPGRFSGRQFSNSRSEMNVSTLELGDSALYLCASSPPLAYNEQFFGPGTRLTVL.

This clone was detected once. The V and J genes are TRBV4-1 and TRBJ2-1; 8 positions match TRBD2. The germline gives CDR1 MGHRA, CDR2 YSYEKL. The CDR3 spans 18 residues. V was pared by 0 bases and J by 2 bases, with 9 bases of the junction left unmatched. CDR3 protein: CASSQDRVSGSTYNEQFF. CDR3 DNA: TGCGCCAGCAGCCAAGACCGTGTGAGCGGGAGTACCTACAATGAGCAGTTCTTC.

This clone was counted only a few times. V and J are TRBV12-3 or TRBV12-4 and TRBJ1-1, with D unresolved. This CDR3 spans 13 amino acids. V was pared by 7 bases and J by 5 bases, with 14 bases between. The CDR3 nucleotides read TGTGCCAGCATTAGGTTCGTCGGTACTGAAGCTTTCTTT. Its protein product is CASIRFVGTEAFF.

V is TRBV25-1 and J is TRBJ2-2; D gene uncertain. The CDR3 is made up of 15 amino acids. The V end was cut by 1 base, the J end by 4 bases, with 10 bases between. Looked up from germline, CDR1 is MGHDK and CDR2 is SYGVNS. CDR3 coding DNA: TGTGCCAGCAGTGAATCCAGGTTGATCACCGGGGAGCTGTTTTTT. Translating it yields CASSESRLITGELFF.

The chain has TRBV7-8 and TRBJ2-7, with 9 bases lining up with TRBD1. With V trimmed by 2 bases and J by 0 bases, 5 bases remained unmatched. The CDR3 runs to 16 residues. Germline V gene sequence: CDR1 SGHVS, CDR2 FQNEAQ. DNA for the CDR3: TGTGCCAGCAGCTTAAGGGGGACAGGGAGCTCCTACGAGCAGTACTTC. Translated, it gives CASSLRGTGSSYEQYF.

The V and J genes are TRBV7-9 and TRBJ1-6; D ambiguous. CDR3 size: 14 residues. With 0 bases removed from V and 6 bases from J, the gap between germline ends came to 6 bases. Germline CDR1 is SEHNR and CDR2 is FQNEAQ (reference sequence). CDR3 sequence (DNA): TGTGCCAGCAGCTTAGCAGGGTTTAATTCACCCCTCCACTTT. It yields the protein CASSLAGFNSPLHF.

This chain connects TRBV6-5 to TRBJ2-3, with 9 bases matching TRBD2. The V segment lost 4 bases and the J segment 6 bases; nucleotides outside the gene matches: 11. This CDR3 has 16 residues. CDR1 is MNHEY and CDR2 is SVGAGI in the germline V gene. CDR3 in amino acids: CASSSPTSGLGDTQYF. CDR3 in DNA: TGTGCCAGCAGTTCCCCCACTAGCGGGTTGGGGGATACGCAGTATTTT.

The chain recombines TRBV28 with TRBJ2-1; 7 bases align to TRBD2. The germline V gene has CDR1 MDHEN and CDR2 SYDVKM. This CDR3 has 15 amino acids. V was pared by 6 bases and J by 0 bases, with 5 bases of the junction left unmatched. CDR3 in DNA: TGTGCCAGCAGCAACGGGGGGAGCTCCTACAATGAGCAGTTCTTC. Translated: CASSNGGSSYNEQFF. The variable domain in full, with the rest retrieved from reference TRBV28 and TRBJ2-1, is DVKVTQSSRYLVKRTGEKVFLECVQDMDHENMFWYRQDPGLGLRLIYFSYDVKMKEKGDIPEGYSVSREKKERFSLILESASTNQTSMYLCASSNGGSSYNEQFFGPGTRLTVL.